This T cell receptor (beta chain) was retrieved from a study of T cell changes during pregnancy in multiple sclerosis. Sequencing used immunoSEQ multiplex PCR; TCRdb keeps in-frame clones, though not all of them. The sample contains tens of thousands of clones, around 85% of which appear only once. This clone was detected only once. Between the trimmed V and J ends, which lost 2 bases and 1 base, there was a span of 5 bases. The germline CDR1 and CDR2 sequences are ENHRY and SYGVKD. CDR3 length: 13 amino acids. The sequence was obtained from a female donor with multiple sclerosis, enrolled in a pregnancy study. The source material was CD4+ T cells from peripheral blood mononuclear cells, sampled in the third trimester of pregnancy. The rearrangement links TRBV10-3 to TRBJ1-1; D remains unclear. The CDR3: CAISEEGNTEAFF. For the CDR3, the DNA is TGTGCCATCAGTGAGGAGGGGAACACTGAAGCTTTCTTT.